Detailed here is one T cell receptor beta chain. As yet, its antigen is unknown. At the DNA level, this CDR3 is encoded by other sequences in the same sample as well. This sample stems from a study of shared clonotypes between healthy human individuals. General study points: Few donors restricted represented genetic and exposure-history diversity. What naive subsets generally showed was a larger estimated richness than memory subsets showed. Non-shared clonotypes were found to have lower generation probabilities than the clonotypes that were shared by all four of the sorted-subset donors.

Sequencing was performed with immunoSEQ multiplex PCR; in TCRdb, only in-frame clones are kept and a portion is missing. The table has 2 million to 2.5 million clones, 90% to 97% seen once. This CDR3 region has 13 residues. The V and J ends lost 1 base and 3 bases respectively, with 5 bases between them. Germline V gene sequence: CDR1 MNHNS, CDR2 SASEGT. What was sequenced was naive CD4+ T cells sorted from blood. Subset of the sample: CD45RA+ positively selected. The chain couples TRBV6-1 to TRBJ2-3; D ambiguous. The clonotype was recovered from a man aged 18 to 29 in good health. The CDR3 nucleotides are TGTGCCAGCAGTGAAGGACGGACAGATACGCAGTATTTT. This encodes CASSEGRTDTQYF.